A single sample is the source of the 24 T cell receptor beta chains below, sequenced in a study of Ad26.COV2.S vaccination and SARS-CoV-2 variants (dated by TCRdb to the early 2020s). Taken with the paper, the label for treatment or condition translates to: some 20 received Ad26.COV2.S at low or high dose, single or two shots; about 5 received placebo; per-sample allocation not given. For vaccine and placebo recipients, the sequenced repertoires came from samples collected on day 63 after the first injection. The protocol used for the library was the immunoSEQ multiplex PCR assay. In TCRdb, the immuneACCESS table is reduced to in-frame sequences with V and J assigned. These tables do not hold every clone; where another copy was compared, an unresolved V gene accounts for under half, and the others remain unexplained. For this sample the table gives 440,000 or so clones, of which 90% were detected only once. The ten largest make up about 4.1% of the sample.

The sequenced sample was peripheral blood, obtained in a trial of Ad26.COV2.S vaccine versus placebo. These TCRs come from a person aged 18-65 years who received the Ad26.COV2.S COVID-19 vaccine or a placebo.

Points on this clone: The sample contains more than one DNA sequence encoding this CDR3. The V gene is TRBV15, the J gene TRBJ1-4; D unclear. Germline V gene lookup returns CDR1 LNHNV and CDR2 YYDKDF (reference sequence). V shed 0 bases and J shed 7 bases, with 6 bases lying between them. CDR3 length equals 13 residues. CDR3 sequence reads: CATSRDRSEKLFF. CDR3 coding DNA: TGTGCCACCAGCAGAGACCGAAGTGAAAAACTGTTTTTT.

CDR3 nucleotides: TGTGCCAGCAGTTTATTTACTAGCGGTGGGGGTGAGCAGTTCTTC. Protein: CASSLFTSGGGEQFF. The chain uses TRBV27 and TRBJ2-1, with 8 bases aligning to TRBD2. Unmatched junction bases numbered 8, after V lost 1 base and J lost 9 bases. This CDR3 is 15 amino acids long. Looked up from germline, CDR1 is MNHEY and CDR2 is SMNVEV (reference sequence).

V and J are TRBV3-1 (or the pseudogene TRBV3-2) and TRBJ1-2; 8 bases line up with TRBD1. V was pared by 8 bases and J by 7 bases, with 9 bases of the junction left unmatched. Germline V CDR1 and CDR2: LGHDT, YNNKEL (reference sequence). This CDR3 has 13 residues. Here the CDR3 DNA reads TGTGCCAGCGGGTCGGACAGGGTTTTTGGCTACACCTTC. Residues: CASGSDRVFGYTF.

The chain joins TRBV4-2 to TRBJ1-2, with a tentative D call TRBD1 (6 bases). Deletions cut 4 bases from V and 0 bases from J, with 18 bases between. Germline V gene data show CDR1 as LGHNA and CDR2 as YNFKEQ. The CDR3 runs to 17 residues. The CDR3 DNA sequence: TGTGCCAGCAGCCCCGACACCTACAGGGTACCTAACTATGGCTACACCTTC. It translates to CASSPDTYRVPNYGYTF.

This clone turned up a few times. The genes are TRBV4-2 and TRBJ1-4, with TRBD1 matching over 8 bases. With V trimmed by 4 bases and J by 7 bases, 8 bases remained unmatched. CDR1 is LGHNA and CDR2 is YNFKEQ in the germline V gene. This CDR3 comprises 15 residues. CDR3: CASSLTDREAEKLFF. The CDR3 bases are TGTGCCAGCAGCCTTACGGACAGGGAGGCTGAAAAACTGTTTTTT.

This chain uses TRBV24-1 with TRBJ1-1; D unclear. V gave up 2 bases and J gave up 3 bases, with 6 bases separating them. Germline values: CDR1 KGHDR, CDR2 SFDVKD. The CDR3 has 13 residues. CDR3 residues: CATSDWGYTEAFF. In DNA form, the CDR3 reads TGTGCCACCAGTGATTGGGGTTACACTGAAGCTTTCTTT.

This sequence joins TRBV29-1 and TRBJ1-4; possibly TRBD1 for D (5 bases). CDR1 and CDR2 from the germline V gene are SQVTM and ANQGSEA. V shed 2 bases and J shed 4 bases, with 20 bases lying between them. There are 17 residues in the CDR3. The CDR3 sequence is CSVEIRVDSGLNEKLFF. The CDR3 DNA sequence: TGCAGCGTTGAAATAAGGGTCGACAGCGGGCTTAATGAAAAACTGTTTTTT.

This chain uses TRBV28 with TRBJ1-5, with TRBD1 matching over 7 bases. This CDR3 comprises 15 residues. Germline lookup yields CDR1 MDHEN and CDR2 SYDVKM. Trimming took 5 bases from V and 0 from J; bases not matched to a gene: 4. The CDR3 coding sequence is TGTGCCAGCAGTCCAGGACAGGTTAGCAATCAGCCCCAGCATTTT. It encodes CASSPGQVSNQPQHF.

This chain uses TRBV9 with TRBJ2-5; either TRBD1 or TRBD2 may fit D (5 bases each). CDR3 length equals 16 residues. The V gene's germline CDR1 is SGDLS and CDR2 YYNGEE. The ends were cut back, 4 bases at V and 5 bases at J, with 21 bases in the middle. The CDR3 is CASSPPGRAQGETQYF. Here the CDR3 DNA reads TGTGCCAGCAGCCCACCGGGACGGGCTCAAGGGGAGACCCAGTACTTC.

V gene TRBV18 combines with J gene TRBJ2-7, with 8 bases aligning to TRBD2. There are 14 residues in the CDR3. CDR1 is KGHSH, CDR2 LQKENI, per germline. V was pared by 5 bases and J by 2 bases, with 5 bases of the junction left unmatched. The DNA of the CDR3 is TGTGCCAGCTCATCGCAGACTAGCGCCTACGAGCAGTACTTC. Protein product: CASSSQTSAYEQYF.

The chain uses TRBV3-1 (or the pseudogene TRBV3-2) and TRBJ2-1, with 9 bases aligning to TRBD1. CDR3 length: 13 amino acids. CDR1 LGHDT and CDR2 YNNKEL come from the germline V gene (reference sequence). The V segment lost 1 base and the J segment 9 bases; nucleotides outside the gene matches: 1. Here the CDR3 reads CASSQVGQGEQFF. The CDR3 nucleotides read TGTGCCAGCAGCCAAGTGGGACAGGGTGAGCAGTTCTTC.

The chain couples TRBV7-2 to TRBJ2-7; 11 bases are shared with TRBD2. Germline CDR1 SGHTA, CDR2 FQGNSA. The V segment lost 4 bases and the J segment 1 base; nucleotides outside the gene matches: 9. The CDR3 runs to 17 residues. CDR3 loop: CASSWRSSGRRSYEQYF. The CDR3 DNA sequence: TGTGCCAGCAGCTGGAGATCTAGCGGGAGGAGGTCCTACGAGCAGTACTTC.

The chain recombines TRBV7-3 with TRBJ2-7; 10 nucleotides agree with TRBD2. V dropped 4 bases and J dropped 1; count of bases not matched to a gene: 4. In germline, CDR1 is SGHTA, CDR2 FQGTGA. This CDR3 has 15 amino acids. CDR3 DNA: TGTGCCAGCAGCTCCTTGGGACTAGCGTCCTACGAGCAGTACTTC. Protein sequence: CASSSLGLASYEQYF.

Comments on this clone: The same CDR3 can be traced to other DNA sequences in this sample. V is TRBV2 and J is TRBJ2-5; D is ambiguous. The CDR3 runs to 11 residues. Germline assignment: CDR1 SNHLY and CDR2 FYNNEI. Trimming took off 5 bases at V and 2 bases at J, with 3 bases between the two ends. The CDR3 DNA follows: TGTGCCAGCAGTCTTCAAGAGACCCAGTACTTC. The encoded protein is CASSLQETQYF.

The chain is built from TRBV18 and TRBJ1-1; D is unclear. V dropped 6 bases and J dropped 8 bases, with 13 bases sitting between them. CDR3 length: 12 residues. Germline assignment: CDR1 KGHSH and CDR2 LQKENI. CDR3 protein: CASSPGSAEAFF. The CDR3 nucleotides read TGTGCCAGCTCCCCGGGATCGGCGGAAGCTTTCTTT.

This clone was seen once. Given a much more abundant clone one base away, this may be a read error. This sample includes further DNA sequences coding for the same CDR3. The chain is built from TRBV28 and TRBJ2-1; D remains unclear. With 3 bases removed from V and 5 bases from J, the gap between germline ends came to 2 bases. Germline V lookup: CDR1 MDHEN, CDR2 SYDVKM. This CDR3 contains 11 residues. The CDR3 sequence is CASSLDNEQFF. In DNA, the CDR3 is TGTGCCAGCAGTTTGGACAATGAGCAGTTCTTC.

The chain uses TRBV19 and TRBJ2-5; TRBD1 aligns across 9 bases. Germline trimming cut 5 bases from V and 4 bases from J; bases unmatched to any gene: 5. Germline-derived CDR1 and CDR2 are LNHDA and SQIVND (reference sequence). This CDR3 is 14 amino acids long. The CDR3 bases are TGTGCCAGTAGTCAGTGGGGACAGGGAGAGACCCAGTACTTC. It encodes CASSQWGQGETQYF.

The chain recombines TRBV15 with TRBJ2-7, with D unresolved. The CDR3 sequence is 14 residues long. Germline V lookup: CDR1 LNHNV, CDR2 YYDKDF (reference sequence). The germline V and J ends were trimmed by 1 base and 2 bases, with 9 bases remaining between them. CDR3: CATSRGSGPYEQYF. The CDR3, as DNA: TGTGCCACCAGCAGAGGTTCCGGCCCCTACGAGCAGTACTTC.

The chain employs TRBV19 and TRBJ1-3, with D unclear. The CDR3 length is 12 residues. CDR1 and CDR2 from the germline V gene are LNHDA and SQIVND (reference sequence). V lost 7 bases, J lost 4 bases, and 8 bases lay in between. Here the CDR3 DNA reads TGTGCCAGTATGATGGTCGGAAACACCATATATTTT. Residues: CASMMVGNTIYF.

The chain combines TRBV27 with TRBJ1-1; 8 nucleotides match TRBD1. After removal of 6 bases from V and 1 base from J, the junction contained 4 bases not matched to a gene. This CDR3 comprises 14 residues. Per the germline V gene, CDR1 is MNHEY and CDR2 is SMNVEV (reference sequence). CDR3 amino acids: CASSHRGGNTEAFF. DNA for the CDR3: TGTGCCAGCAGCCACAGGGGGGGGAACACTGAAGCTTTCTTT.

The CDR3 spells CASSLDRYNQPQHF. The CDR3 nucleotides are TGCGCCAGCAGCCTCGACAGGTACAATCAGCCCCAGCATTTT. The V call is TRBV4-1, the J call TRBJ1-5; D may be TRBD1 (6 bases). Looked up from germline, CDR1 is MGHRA and CDR2 is YSYEKL. V lost 4 bases to trimming and J lost 3 bases, with 10 bases between them. The CDR3 is 14 residues long.

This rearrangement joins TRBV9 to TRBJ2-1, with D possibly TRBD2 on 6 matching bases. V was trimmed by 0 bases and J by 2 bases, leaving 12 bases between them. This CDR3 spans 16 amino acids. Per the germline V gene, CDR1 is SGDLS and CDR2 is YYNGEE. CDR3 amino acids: CASSVGGIGAYNEQFF. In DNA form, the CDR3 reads TGTGCCAGCAGCGTAGGCGGGATCGGGGCCTACAATGAGCAGTTCTTC. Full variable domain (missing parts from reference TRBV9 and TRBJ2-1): DSGVTQTPKHLITATGQRVTLRCSPRSGDLSVYWYQQSLDQGLQFLIQYYNGEERAKGNILERFSAQQFPDLHSELNLSSLELGDSALYFCASSVGGIGAYNEQFFGPGTRLTVL.

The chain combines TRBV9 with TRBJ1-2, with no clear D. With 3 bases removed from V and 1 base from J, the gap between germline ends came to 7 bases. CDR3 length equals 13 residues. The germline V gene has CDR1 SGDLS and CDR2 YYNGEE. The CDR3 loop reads CASSEAGNYGYTF. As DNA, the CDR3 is TGTGCCAGCAGCGAGGCCGGTAACTATGGCTACACCTTC.

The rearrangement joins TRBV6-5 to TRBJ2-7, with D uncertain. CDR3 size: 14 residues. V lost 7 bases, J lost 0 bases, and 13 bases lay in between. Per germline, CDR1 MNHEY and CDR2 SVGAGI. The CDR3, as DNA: TGTGCCAGCACGATGAGTGGAGTCTCCTACGAGCAGTACTTC. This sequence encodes CASTMSGVSYEQYF.